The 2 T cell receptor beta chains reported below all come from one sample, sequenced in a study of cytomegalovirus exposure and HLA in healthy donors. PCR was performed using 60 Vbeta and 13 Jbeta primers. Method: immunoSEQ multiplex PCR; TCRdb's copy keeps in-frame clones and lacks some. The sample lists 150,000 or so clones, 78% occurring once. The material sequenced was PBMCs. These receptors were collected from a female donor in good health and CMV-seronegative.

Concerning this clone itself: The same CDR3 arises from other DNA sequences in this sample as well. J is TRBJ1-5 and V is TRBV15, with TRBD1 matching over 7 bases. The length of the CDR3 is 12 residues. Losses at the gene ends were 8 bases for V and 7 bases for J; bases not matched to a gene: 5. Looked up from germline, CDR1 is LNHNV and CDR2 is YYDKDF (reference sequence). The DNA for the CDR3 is TGTGCCACCTCCCGGGACAGACAGCCCCAGCATTTT. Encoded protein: CATSRDRQPQHF.

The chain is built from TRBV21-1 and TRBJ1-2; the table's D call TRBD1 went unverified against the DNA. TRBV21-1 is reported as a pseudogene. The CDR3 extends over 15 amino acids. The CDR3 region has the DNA TGTGCCAGCAGCGACCGGGACAGGGGGCCCGGTGGCTACACCTTC. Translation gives CASSDRDRGPGGYTF.